This is a list of T cell receptor beta chains from one sample in a study of CD8+ T cells in alopecia areata. Profiled with immunoSEQ multiplex PCR; TCRdb holds only in-frame clones, not every one. The table has roughly 250,000 clones, about three fifths seen once. Sequences were derived from CD4+ T cells sorted from blood, sampled around week 54, from a patient treated with tofacitinib. These receptors all come from a human donor with alopecia areata. The CDR3 runs from the conserved cysteine through the conserved F or W. A D gene is named only where the DNA matches it firmly.

CDR3 protein	V gene	J gene	D gene
CACRASGDSNYGYTF	TRBV30	TRBJ1-2	NA
CAWSQTGYYEQYF	TRBV30	TRBJ2-7	TRBD1
CASGLLPGQDNEQFF	TRBV5-1	TRBJ2-1	TRBD1
CASSSSGARRETQYF	TRBV5-1	TRBJ2-5	TRBD2
CASSAKGSYGYTF	TRBV2	TRBJ1-2	NA
CAWSVAQGNYGYTF	TRBV30	TRBJ1-2	NA
CASSRTDTQYF	TRBV9	TRBJ2-3	NA
CSAPRGPEAFF	TRBV20-1	TRBJ1-1	NA
CAISELAVAEETQYF	TRBV10-3	TRBJ2-5	NA
CASSVGLARTGELFF	TRBV9	TRBJ2-2	NA
CSVALDSYNEQFF	TRBV29-1	TRBJ2-1	NA
CASSLAWPNTDTQYF	TRBV5-1	TRBJ2-3	NA
CASSQQTGGETQYF	TRBV7-7	TRBJ2-5	TRBD2
CSVVSSYNEQFF	TRBV29-1	TRBJ2-1	NA
CASSVGTRGIQYF	TRBV5-6	TRBJ2-4	TRBD2
CASSKSLRVETQYF	TRBV7-8	TRBJ2-5	NA
CSVESGTGGFYEQYF	TRBV29-1	TRBJ2-7	TRBD1
CASTPGISYEQYF	TRBV6-6	TRBJ2-7	NA
CASSFQDRSKYF	TRBV28	TRBJ2-4	NA
CASSPGTDYEQYF	TRBV2	TRBJ2-7	TRBD1
CGGLTQETQYF	TRBV29-1	TRBJ2-5	NA
CASSLVGLAAGDTQYF	TRBV7-2	TRBJ2-3	TRBD2
CASSAMVGGSTDTQYF	TRBV9	TRBJ2-3	NA
CASSVQRGSGEQFF	TRBV10-2	TRBJ2-1	TRBD2
CASSVEAYKETQYF	TRBV9	TRBJ2-5	NA
CASSLGQGRWYQETQYF	TRBV5-5	TRBJ2-5	NA
CASTRGTGGWNQPQHF	TRBV19	TRBJ1-5	TRBD1
CASGTGGGKETQYF	TRBV7-8	TRBJ2-5	TRBD1